A selection of T cell receptor beta chains follows, all from one sample in a study of T-cell memory formation after mild COVID-19. TCRdb reprocessed the 5' RACE reads with MiXCR, giving one entry per CDR3 protein. The sample holds about 320,000 distinct CDR3 sequences, around 15% seen once. The sequencing sample was made of PBMCs or a T cell subset sorted from them (not recorded which). Receptor source: a young man who had mild COVID-19 (a few samples of this study predate the infection). Cell type and time point are not known. CDR3s include the opening cysteine and the closing phenylalanine or tryptophan. A D gene is named only where the DNA matches it firmly. The size field is filled for only some rows; it gives once, few, many or a size class.

-	TRBV6-2/TRBV6-3	TRBJ2-1	few	CASSYRVRASYNEQFF	TGTGCCAGCAGTTACCGAGTCAGGGCCTCCTACAATGAGCAGTTCTTC
-	TRBV6-5	TRBJ1-2	-	CASWNGQLRHYTF	TGTGCCAGCTGGAACGGACAGCTAAGACACTACACCTTC
-	TRBV7-2	TRBJ2-7	-	CASSLPGTNYEQYF	TGTGCCAGCAGCTTACCTGGTACGAACTACGAGCAGTACTTC
-	TRBV24-1	TRBJ2-3	-	CATSDSNYHTDTQYF	TGTGCCACCAGTGATTCCAACTATCACACAGATACGCAGTATTTT
TRBD1	TRBV14	TRBJ1-1	few	CASSQSGTGLNTEAFF	TGTGCCAGCAGCCAATCCGGGACAGGGCTAAACACTGAAGCTTTCTTT
TRBD1	TRBV30	TRBJ1-6	few	CAWSEVRGSPLHF	TGTGCCTGGAGTGAGGTCAGGGGGTCACCCCTCCACTTT
TRBD1	TRBV2	TRBJ1-5	-	CASSGDRERGQPQHF	TGTGCCAGCAGCGGGGACAGGGAAAGGGGACAGCCCCAGCATTTT
-	TRBV15	TRBJ2-3	few	CATSRVVVTDTQYF	TGTGCCACCAGCAGAGTGGTCGTCACAGATACGCAGTATTTT
-	TRBV12-5	TRBJ1-1	many	CASGLENTEAFF	TGTGCTAGTGGTTTAGAGAACACTGAAGCTTTCTTT
-	TRBV6-2/TRBV6-3	TRBJ1-5	-	CASSSAGLRQPQHF	TGTGCCAGCAGTTCGGCAGGGCTGAGACAGCCCCAGCATTTT
-	TRBV12-5	TRBJ2-1	-	CASGLGDFHNEQFF	TGTGCTAGTGGTTTGGGGGACTTCCACAATGAGCAGTTCTTC
-	TRBV5-1	TRBJ2-5	-	CASSLDRGPYQETQYF	TGCGCCAGCAGCTTGGATAGGGGCCCCTACCAAGAGACCCAGTACTTC
-	TRBV7-2	TRBJ2-1	many	CASSEGRNSYNEQFF	TGTGCCAGCAGTGAGGGGAGAAACTCCTACAATGAGCAGTTCTTC
-	TRBV9	TRBJ1-6	-	CASSPVLNSPLHF	TGTGCCAGCAGCCCAGTCCTGAATTCACCCCTCCACTTT
-	TRBV5-5	TRBJ2-2	-	CASVLWNTGELFF	TGTGCCAGCGTGCTATGGAACACCGGGGAGCTGTTTTTT